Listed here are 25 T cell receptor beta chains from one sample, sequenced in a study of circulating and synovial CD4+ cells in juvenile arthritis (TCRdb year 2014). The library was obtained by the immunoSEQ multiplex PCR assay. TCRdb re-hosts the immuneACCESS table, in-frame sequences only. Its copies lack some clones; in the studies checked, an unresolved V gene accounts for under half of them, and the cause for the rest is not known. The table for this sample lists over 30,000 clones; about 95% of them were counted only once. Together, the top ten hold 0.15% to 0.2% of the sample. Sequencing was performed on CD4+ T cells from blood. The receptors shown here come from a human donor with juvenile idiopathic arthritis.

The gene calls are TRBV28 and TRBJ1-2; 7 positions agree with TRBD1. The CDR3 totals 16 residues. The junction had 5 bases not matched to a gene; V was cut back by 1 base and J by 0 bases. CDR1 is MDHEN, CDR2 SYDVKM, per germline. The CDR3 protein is CASSLLDRIPNYGYTF. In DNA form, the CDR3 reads TGTGCCAGCAGTTTATTGGACAGGATCCCTAACTATGGCTACACCTTC.

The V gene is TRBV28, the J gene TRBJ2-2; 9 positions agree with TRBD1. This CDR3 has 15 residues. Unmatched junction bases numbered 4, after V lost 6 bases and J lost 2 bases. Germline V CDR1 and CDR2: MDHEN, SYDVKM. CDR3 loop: CASRTGQGNTGELFF. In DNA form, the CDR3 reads TGTGCCAGCAGAACGGGACAGGGTAACACCGGGGAGCTGTTTTTT.

The CDR3 sequence: CAWSVLSGVDTQYF. CDR3 in DNA: TGTGCCTGGAGTGTACTTAGCGGGGTGGATACGCAGTATTTT. The chain links TRBV30 to TRBJ2-3; 8 bases line up with TRBD2. CDR3 length: 14 residues. The V segment lost 0 bases and the J segment 6 bases; nucleotides outside the gene matches: 5. CDR1 and CDR2 (germline): GTSNPN, SVGIG (reference sequence).

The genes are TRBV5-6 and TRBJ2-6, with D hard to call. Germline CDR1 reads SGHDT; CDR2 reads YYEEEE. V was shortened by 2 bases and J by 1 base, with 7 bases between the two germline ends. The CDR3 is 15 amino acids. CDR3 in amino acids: CASSFRSSGANVLTF. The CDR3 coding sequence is TGTGCCAGCAGCTTCCGGTCTTCTGGGGCCAACGTCCTGACTTTC. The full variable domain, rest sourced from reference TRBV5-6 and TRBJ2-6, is DAGVTQSPTHLIKTRGQQVTLRCSPKSGHDTVSWYQQALGQGPQFIFQYYEEEERQRGNFPDRFSGHQFPNYSSELNVNALLLGDSALYLCASSFRSSGANVLTFGAGSRLTVL.

CDR3 in DNA: TGTGCCAGCAGTTCGGGACATAGCTCTGGAAACACCATATATTTT. As protein: CASSSGHSSGNTIYF. This chain connects TRBV28 to TRBJ1-3; D is perhaps TRBD1 (6 bases). Trimming stripped 4 bases from V and 0 bases from J, with 10 bases between. From germline, CDR1 is MDHEN and CDR2 SYDVKM. The CDR3 extends over 15 amino acids.

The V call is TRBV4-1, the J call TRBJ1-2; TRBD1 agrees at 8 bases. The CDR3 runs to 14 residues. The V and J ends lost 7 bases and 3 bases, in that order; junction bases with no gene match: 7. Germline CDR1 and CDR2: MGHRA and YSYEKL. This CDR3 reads CASNHRGVYYGYTF. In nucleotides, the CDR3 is TGCGCCAGCAACCACAGGGGGGTTTACTATGGCTACACCTTC.

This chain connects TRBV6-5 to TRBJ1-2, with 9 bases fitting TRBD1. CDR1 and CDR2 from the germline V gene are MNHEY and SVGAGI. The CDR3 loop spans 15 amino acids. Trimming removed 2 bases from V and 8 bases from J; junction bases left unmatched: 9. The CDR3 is CASSYGAGTGYGYTF. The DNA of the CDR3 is TGTGCCAGCAGTTACGGTGCCGGGACAGGGTACGGCTACACCTTC.

The chain's CDR3 is CASSLQGGGELFF. DNA of the CDR3: TGTGCCAGCAGCTTACAGGGCGGCGGGGAGCTGTTTTTT. V and J are TRBV7-2 and TRBJ2-2; weak D call: TRBD1 (5 bases). CDR3 length: 13 amino acids. CDR1 SGHTA and CDR2 FQGNSA come from the germline V gene. The V end lost 2 bases, the J end lost 7 bases, and 8 bases lay between the germline ends.

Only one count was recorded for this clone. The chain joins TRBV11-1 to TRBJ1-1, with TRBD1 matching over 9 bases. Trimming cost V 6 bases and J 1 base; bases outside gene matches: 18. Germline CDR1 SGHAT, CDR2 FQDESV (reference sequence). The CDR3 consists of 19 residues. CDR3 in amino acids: CASRAITPGQGPGNTEAFF. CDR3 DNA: TGTGCCAGCAGGGCTATAACCCCGGGACAGGGTCCAGGGAACACTGAAGCTTTCTTT.

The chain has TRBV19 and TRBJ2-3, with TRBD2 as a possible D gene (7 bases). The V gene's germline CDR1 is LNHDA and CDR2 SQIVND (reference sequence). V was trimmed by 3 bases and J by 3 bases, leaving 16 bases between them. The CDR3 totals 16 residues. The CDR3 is CASSIFSGGLTDTQYF. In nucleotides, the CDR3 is TGTGCCAGTAGTATTTTTTCGGGGGGCCTGACAGATACGCAGTATTTT.

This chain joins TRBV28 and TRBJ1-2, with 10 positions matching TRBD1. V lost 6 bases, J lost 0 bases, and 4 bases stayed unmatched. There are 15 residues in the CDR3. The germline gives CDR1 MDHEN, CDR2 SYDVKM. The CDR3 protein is CASRYGTGANYGYTF. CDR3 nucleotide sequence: TGTGCCAGCAGATACGGGACAGGGGCTAACTATGGCTACACCTTC.

This CDR3 reads CASSDRTGGLAKNIQYF. The DNA of the CDR3 is TGTGCCAGCAGTGATAGGACAGGGGGGCTAGCCAAAAACATTCAGTACTTC. The V and J genes are TRBV2 and TRBJ2-4; TRBD1 aligns across 10 bases. The CDR3 spans 17 residues. CDR1 is SNHLY and CDR2 is FYNNEI in the germline V gene. V was clipped by 3 bases and J by 0 bases; unmatched bases: 5.

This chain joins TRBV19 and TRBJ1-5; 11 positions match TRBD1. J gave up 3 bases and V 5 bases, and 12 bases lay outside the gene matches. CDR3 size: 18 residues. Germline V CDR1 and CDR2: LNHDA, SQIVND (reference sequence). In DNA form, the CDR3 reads TGTGCCAGTAGTGTACGGACAGGGGGCGCGAGTACCAATCAGCCCCAGCATTTT. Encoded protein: CASSVRTGGASTNQPQHF.

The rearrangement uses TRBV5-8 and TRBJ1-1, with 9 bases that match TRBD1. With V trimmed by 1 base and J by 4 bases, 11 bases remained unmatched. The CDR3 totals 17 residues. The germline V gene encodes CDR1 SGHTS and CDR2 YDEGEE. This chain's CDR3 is CASSLTHRGQLSTEAFF. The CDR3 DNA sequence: TGTGCCAGCAGCTTGACCCACAGGGGGCAGCTGAGCACTGAAGCTTTCTTT.

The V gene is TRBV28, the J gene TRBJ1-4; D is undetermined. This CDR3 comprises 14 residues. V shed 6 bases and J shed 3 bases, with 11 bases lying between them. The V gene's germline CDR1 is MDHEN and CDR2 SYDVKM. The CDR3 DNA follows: TGTGCCAGCAGGGCCCGGAGTTCTAATGAAAAACTGTTTTTT. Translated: CASRARSSNEKLFF.

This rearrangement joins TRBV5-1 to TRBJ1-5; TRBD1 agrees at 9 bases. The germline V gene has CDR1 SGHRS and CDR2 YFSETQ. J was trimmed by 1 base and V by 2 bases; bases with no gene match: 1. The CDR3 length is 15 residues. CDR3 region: CASSFGQGSNQPQHF. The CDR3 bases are TGCGCCAGCAGCTTTGGACAGGGGAGCAATCAGCCCCAGCATTTT.

CDR3 coding DNA: TGTGCCATCAGTCCGGACAGGGCCACTGAAGCTTTCTTT. It encodes CAISPDRATEAFF. This sequence joins TRBV10-3 and TRBJ1-1; 8 bases fit TRBD1. This CDR3 region has 13 residues. Germline V CDR1 and CDR2: ENHRY, SYGVKD. V lost 5 bases to trimming and J lost 4 bases; unmatched junction nucleotides: 3.

CDR3 sequence reads: CASSSGVAGNTIYF. The CDR3 DNA follows: TGTGCCAGCAGCTCAGGGGTTGCTGGAAACACCATATATTTT. The chain combines TRBV7-8 with TRBJ1-3, with D perhaps TRBD1 (6 bases). The germline V and J ends were trimmed by 4 bases and 2 bases, with 9 bases remaining between them. CDR1 and CDR2 (germline): SGHVS, FQNEAQ. The CDR3 sequence is 14 residues long.

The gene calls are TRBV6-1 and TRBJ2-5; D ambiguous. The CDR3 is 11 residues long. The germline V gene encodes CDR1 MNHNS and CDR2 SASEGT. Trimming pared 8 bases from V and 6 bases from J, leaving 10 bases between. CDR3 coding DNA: TGTGCCAGCTTCGCACCTAAGACCCAGTACTTC. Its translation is CASFAPKTQYF.

CDR3 bases: TGTGCCAGCTCCCGGGACAGGTACTACGAGCAGTACTTC. Translating it yields CASSRDRYYEQYF. This sequence joins TRBV5-6 and TRBJ2-7, with 8 bases identical to TRBD1. The V and J ends lost 7 bases and 3 bases, in that order; junction bases with no gene match: 6. The CDR3 is made up of 13 amino acids. Germline V lookup: CDR1 SGHDT, CDR2 YYEEEE. Drawing the rest from reference TRBV5-6 and TRBJ2-7, the complete variable domain is DAGVTQSPTHLIKTRGQQVTLRCSPKSGHDTVSWYQQALGQGPQFIFQYYEEEERQRGNFPDRFSGHQFPNYSSELNVNALLLGDSALYLCASSRDRYYEQYFGPGTRLTVT.

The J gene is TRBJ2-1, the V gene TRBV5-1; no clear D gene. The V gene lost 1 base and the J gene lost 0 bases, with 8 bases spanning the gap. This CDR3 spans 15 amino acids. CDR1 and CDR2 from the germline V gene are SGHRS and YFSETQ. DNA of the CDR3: TGCGCCAGCAGCTTGTACACCCTCTCCTACAATGAGCAGTTCTTC. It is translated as CASSLYTLSYNEQFF.

The CDR3 nucleotides are TGTGCCAGCAGAGCCCAAGTGGGGGGAATTGGTGGCTACACCTTC. Its protein product is CASRAQVGGIGGYTF. The genes are TRBV6-4 and TRBJ1-2; TRBD1 might be the D (5 bases). CDR1 is MRHNA and CDR2 is SNTAGT in the germline V gene. The CDR3 extends over 15 amino acids. With 6 bases removed from V and 7 bases from J, the gap between germline ends came to 21 bases.

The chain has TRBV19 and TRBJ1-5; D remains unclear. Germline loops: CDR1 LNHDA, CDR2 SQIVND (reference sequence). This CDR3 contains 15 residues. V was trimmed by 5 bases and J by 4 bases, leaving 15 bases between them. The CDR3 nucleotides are TGTGCCAGTAGTCGCGGAGAGACGGAAAATCAGCCCCAGCATTTT. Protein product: CASSRGETENQPQHF.

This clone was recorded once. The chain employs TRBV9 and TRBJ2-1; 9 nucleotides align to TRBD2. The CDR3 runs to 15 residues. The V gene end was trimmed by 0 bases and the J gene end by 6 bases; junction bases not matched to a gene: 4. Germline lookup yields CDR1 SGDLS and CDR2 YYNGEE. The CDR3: CASSVESGGINEQFF. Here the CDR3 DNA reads TGTGCCAGCAGCGTAGAAAGCGGGGGGATCAATGAGCAGTTCTTC.

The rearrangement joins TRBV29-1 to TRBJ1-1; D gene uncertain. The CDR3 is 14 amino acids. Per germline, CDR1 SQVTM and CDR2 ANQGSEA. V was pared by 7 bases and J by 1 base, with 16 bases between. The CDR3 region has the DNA TGCAGCGGGTGGCCACCTCCCCCGAACACTGAAGCTTTCTTT. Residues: CSGWPPPPNTEAFF.